The clone carrying this T cell receptor (beta chain) was detected once. Seattle's cohort entered during active infection and was followed longitudinally. This sample was included in a study of blood T cell repertoires in COVID-19. Germline CDR1 and CDR2: SEHNR and FQNEAQ (reference sequence). The CDR3 runs to 16 residues. The V and J ends lost 4 bases and 2 bases, in that order; junction bases with no gene match: 9. Study processing details: Nucleated cell number was recorded as an estimate derived from reference gene primer amplification. This table comes from immunoSEQ multiplex PCR, and its TCRdb copy is limited to in-frame clones, with some not included. V, J and clone size are those of that table, while D and trimming were read from the DNA. This table holds 150,000 to 200,000 clones, about 92% found once.

The sequence was collected from an older woman with COVID-19, enrolled during active disease. The sequenced material came from peripheral blood. The chain is built from TRBV7-9 and TRBJ2-7; 9 bases align to TRBD2. CDR3 sequence (DNA): TGTGCCAGCAGCTCAGCGGGGGGAGGCCTTCCCTACGAGCAGTACTTC. This sequence encodes CASSSAGGGLPYEQYF.